This T cell receptor beta chain was identified in a study of T cell responses to AZD1222 COVID-19 vaccine. Notes on this clone: The antigen remains undetermined.

Study-wide results and caveats: Among spike-specific TCRs, nearly half reportedly target unmutated variant regions. Clonal diversity was possibly underestimated, and the donors were mostly white British, with more females.

Clones were sequenced by immunoSEQ multiplex PCR, and TCRdb holds only the in-frame ones, with some missing. The table lists 95,000 to 120,000 clones, around 84% of them singletons, with 3% to 4% in the top ten. This CDR3 has 13 residues. Trimming removed 5 bases at V and 9 bases at J, with 17 bases between. Looked up from germline, CDR1 is MNHEY and CDR2 is SVGAGI. The clonotype was recovered from an adult in good health. Sequencing was performed on peripheral blood, taken on day 0 of AZD1222 vaccination. This rearrangement joins TRBV6-5 to TRBJ2-7, with D perhaps assigned TRBD1 or TRBD2 (5 bases each). The CDR3 sequence: CASSTGQNSGQYF. The CDR3 DNA sequence: TGTGCCAGCAGTACGGGGCAGAATTCAGGGCAGTACTTC.